Each of the 31 T cell receptor beta chains below was sequenced from the same sample in a study of T cell changes during pregnancy in multiple sclerosis. Only in-frame clones appear in the TCRdb table, and some are missing; sequencing was by immunoSEQ multiplex PCR. The profile covers approximately 34,000 clones, with about 90% appearing a single time and around 4.1% taken by the ten largest. Specimen: CD8+ T cells from peripheral blood mononuclear cells, collected after pregnancy. The receptors shown here come from a female donor with multiple sclerosis, enrolled in a pregnancy study.

The chain links TRBV19 to TRBJ2-6; 10 bases agree with TRBD1. Germline CDR1 and CDR2: LNHDA and SQIVND (reference sequence). J lost 4 bases, V lost 5 bases, and 5 bases had no gene match. The CDR3 runs 16 residues. The CDR3 region is CASSPGQGNGANVLTF. The CDR3 bases are TGTGCCAGTAGTCCGGGACAGGGGAACGGGGCCAACGTCCTGACTTTC.

This sequence joins TRBV7-2 and TRBJ1-6, with TRBD1 identical over 7 bases. The germline gives CDR1 SGHTA, CDR2 FQGNSA. The CDR3 extends over 15 amino acids. Trimming took 4 bases from V and 6 from J; bases not matched to a gene: 6. CDR3 amino acids: CASSYGGGGNSPLHF. The CDR3 nucleotides are TGTGCCAGCAGCTACGGAGGGGGCGGTAATTCACCCCTCCACTTT. The entire variable domain, with the rest obtained from reference TRBV7-2 and TRBJ1-6, is as follows: GAGVSQSPSNKVTEKGKDVELRCDPISGHTALYWYRQSLGQGLEFLIYFQGNSAPDKSGLPSDRFSAERTGGSVSTLTIQRTQQEDSAVYLCASSYGGGGNSPLHFGNGTRLTVT.

The gene calls are TRBV9 and TRBJ2-1, with TRBD2 as a possible D gene (5 bases). Germline lookup yields CDR1 SGDLS and CDR2 YYNGEE. The CDR3 totals 14 residues. V shed 0 bases and J shed 6 bases, with 10 bases lying between them. CDR3 region: CASSVGGVGNEQFF. CDR3 DNA: TGTGCCAGCAGCGTAGGGGGAGTGGGCAATGAGCAGTTCTTC.

The chain joins TRBV5-6 to TRBJ1-1; tentatively, D is TRBD1 (5 bases). Trimming stripped 2 bases from V and 11 bases from J, with 16 bases between. The CDR3 is 13 residues long. Germline CDR1 reads SGHDT; CDR2 reads YYEEEE. The CDR3 bases are TGTGCCAGCAGCTTAGCCGGGGGGACTTGGGCTTTCTTT. Its protein is CASSLAGGTWAFF.

J is TRBJ2-3 and V is TRBV9; TRBD1 matches 8 bases. From germline, CDR1 is SGDLS and CDR2 YYNGEE. V gave up 3 bases and J gave up 3 bases; unmatched junction bases: 6. The CDR3 extends over 15 amino acids. CDR3 region: CASSAGQGFTDTQYF. The CDR3 coding sequence is TGTGCCAGCAGCGCAGGACAGGGATTTACAGATACGCAGTATTTT.

The chain carries TRBV4-2 and TRBJ2-7, with D hard to call. CDR1 is LGHNA and CDR2 is YNFKEQ in the germline V gene. The CDR3 has 11 residues. V was shortened by 1 base and J by 5 bases, with 3 bases between the two germline ends. The CDR3 coding sequence is TGTGCCAGCAGCCAAGGCGACGAGCAGTACTTC. Translating gives CASSQGDEQYF.

V and J are TRBV15 and TRBJ2-3, with 10 bases that match TRBD2. J was trimmed by 5 bases and V by 1 base; bases with no gene match: 9. CDR3 length equals 17 residues. CDR1 LNHNV and CDR2 YYDKDF come from the germline V gene (reference sequence). This CDR3 is CATSRGGASGGVDTQYF. Written as DNA, the CDR3 is TGTGCCACCAGCAGAGGAGGAGCTAGCGGGGGTGTAGATACGCAGTATTTT.

This clone has just a few counts. The chain carries TRBV6-4 and TRBJ2-2; D possibly corresponds to TRBD1 (6 bases). This CDR3 has 15 residues. The germline gives CDR1 MRHNA, CDR2 SNTAGT. V lost 0 bases and J 7 bases, leaving 12 bases between the germline ends. The CDR3: CASSDSTGSSGELFF. The CDR3 DNA reads TGTGCCAGCAGTGACTCAACAGGGTCGAGCGGGGAGCTGTTTTTT.

The chain carries TRBV6-5 and TRBJ1-6, with D tentatively TRBD1 (6 bases). Germline V CDR1 and CDR2: MNHEY, SVGAGI. V lost 2 bases to trimming and J lost 8 bases, with 10 bases between them. The CDR3 contains 14 residues. Here the CDR3 reads CASSYAGDDSPLHF. The CDR3 nucleotides read TGTGCCAGCAGTTACGCAGGGGATGATTCACCCCTCCACTTT.

This chain links TRBV5-8 with TRBJ1-3; TRBD1 matches at 9 bases. With 4 bases clipped from V and 0 bases from J, the junction kept 2 bases outside the gene matches. This CDR3 has 15 amino acids. Germline CDR1 and CDR2: SGHTS and YDEGEE. The CDR3 bases are TGTGCCAGCAGCCCGGGACAGGGCTCTGGAAACACCATATATTTT. Its protein product is CASSPGQGSGNTIYF.

The gene calls are TRBV30 and TRBJ1-2, with 7 bases fitting TRBD1. This CDR3 contains 15 residues. Trimming cost V 3 bases and J 0 bases; bases outside gene matches: 7. Germline lookup yields CDR1 GTSNPN and CDR2 SVGIG (reference sequence). The CDR3 here is CAWSEGDSSNYGYTF. The CDR3, as DNA: TGTGCCTGGAGCGAAGGGGACAGTTCTAACTATGGCTACACCTTC.

V is TRBV13 and J is TRBJ2-7, with D perhaps matching TRBD2 (5 bases). There are 14 residues in the CDR3. Trimming stripped 5 bases from V and 1 base from J, with 12 bases between. Germline CDR1 is PRHDT and CDR2 is FYEKMQ (reference sequence). CDR3 DNA: TGTGCCAGCAGCCCCCCGGACTGGTCCTACGAGCAGTACTTC. Protein: CASSPPDWSYEQYF.

This clone has just a few counts. The CDR3 DNA sequence: TGTGCCAGCAGTGAAGTACAGGGGGTTCGGTTTGAGCAGTTCTTC. This codes for CASSEVQGVRFEQFF. The chain is built from TRBV6-1 and TRBJ2-1; TRBD1 matches 8 bases. Losses at the gene ends were 1 base for V and 9 bases for J; bases not matched to a gene: 8. CDR3 size: 15 residues. Germline lookup yields CDR1 MNHNS and CDR2 SASEGT.

Concerning this clone itself: A junction end diverges from the germline sequence, so it may reflect a read error. Other DNA sequences in the same sample also yield this CDR3. The V gene is TRBV9, the J gene TRBJ2-2; the D gene is possibly TRBD2 (5 bases). The germline gives CDR1 SGDLS, CDR2 YYNGEE. The CDR3 sequence is 16 residues long. CDR3 amino acids: CASSGGPQSNTGELFF. The CDR3, as DNA: TGTGCCAGCAGCGGCGGGCCGCAGTCGAATACCGGGGAGCTGTTTTTT.

The chain is built from TRBV6-5 and TRBJ2-1, with unresolved D. Germline V lookup: CDR1 MNHEY, CDR2 SVGAGI. There are 15 residues in the CDR3. V was trimmed by 8 bases and J by 3 bases, leaving 17 bases between them. The CDR3 region is CASHKLPTGYNEQFF. The CDR3 DNA follows: TGTGCCAGCCATAAATTACCGACGGGCTACAATGAGCAGTTCTTC.

The chain joins TRBV13 to TRBJ1-1; D gene uncertain. Germline CDR1 PRHDT, CDR2 FYEKMQ (reference sequence). V was trimmed by 5 bases and J by 4 bases, leaving 14 bases between them. The CDR3 totals 14 residues. The CDR3 sequence: CASSPFRLGTEAFF. The CDR3 bases are TGTGCCAGCAGCCCGTTCAGGCTCGGCACTGAAGCTTTCTTT.

The table lists this clone with a few counts. This chain connects TRBV19 to TRBJ1-4, with a weak D call TRBD1 (6 bases). Per the germline V gene, CDR1 is LNHDA and CDR2 is SQIVND (reference sequence). CDR3 length equals 15 residues. Trimming stripped 3 bases from V and 5 bases from J, with 13 bases between. The CDR3 bases are TGTGCCAGTAGTATGGAGGCAGGGGTGAATGAAAAACTGTTTTTT. It yields the protein CASSMEAGVNEKLFF.

This chain joins TRBV10-1 and TRBJ1-5, with 7 bases aligning to TRBD1. This CDR3 has 14 residues. With 7 bases clipped from V and 5 bases from J, the junction kept 8 bases outside the gene matches. Germline V gene lookup returns CDR1 WNHNN and CDR2 SYGVQD (reference sequence). The CDR3 reads CASKGAGADQPQHF. The DNA for the CDR3 is TGCGCCAGCAAGGGGGCAGGGGCTGATCAGCCCCAGCATTTT.

The J gene is TRBJ1-2, the V gene TRBV4-3, with 8 bases matching TRBD1. V lost 0 bases and J lost 5; bases outside the gene matches: 5. The CDR3 loop spans 15 amino acids. Per germline, CDR1 LGHNA and CDR2 YSLEER. As DNA, the CDR3 is TGCGCCAGCAGCCAAGATCAGGGGGCAGGGTATGGCTACACCTTC. Amino acid sequence: CASSQDQGAGYGYTF.

The chain employs TRBV5-4 and TRBJ1-5; D might be TRBD1 (6 bases). The length of the CDR3 is 13 residues. The germline CDR1 and CDR2 sequences are SGHNT and YYREEE (reference sequence). Trimming removed 4 bases from V and 4 bases from J, with 9 bases in between. CDR3 coding DNA: TGTGCCAGCAGCCGGGACATAAATCAGCCCCAGCATTTT. This sequence encodes CASSRDINQPQHF.

The chain links TRBV6-4 to TRBJ2-2; TRBD1 aligns across 8 bases. V was pared by 5 bases and J by 4 bases, with 6 bases of the junction left unmatched. CDR3 length: 15 residues. The germline CDR1 and CDR2 sequences are MRHNA and SNTAGT. CDR3 DNA: TGTGCCAGCAGTCACGGACAGGGTTCCACCGGGGAGCTGTTTTTT. Protein sequence: CASSHGQGSTGELFF.

The chain links TRBV5-1 to TRBJ1-1; the match to TRBD1 covers 9 bases. After removal of 0 bases from V and 0 bases from J, the junction contained 6 bases not matched to a gene. CDR3 length: 17 amino acids. Germline loops: CDR1 SGHRS, CDR2 YFSETQ. This CDR3 reads CASSLGDRVTLNTEAFF. The DNA for the CDR3 is TGCGCCAGCAGCTTGGGGGACAGGGTAACCTTGAACACTGAAGCTTTCTTT.

The chain joins TRBV10-2 to TRBJ2-1; perhaps TRBD2 as D (5 bases). The ends were cut back, 4 bases at V and 1 base at J, with 11 bases in the middle. This CDR3 spans 15 amino acids. Germline CDR1 and CDR2: WSHSY and SAAADI. The CDR3 sequence: CASSAAGKSYNEQFF. The CDR3 DNA is TGCGCCAGCAGTGCTGCCGGGAAATCCTACAATGAGCAGTTCTTC.

This chain connects TRBV9 to TRBJ1-6, with a tentative D call TRBD1 (5 bases). V was trimmed by 0 bases and J by 10 bases, leaving 8 bases between them. The CDR3 runs 13 residues. Germline V gene sequence: CDR1 SGDLS, CDR2 YYNGEE. The CDR3 region has the DNA TGTGCCAGCAGCGTAGGCAGGGAATCACCCCTCCACTTT. Translating gives CASSVGRESPLHF.

The chain joins TRBV9 to TRBJ2-3; 10 nucleotides line up with TRBD2. This CDR3 region has 16 residues. V dropped 4 bases and J dropped 0; count of bases not matched to a gene: 5. Germline CDR1 is SGDLS and CDR2 is YYNGEE. The CDR3 bases are TGTGCCAGCAGCTCTGGACTAGCGGCTAGCACAGATACGCAGTATTTT. It translates to CASSSGLAASTDTQYF.

J is TRBJ2-7 and V is TRBV27; 10 bases fit TRBD1. The germline V gene has CDR1 MNHEY and CDR2 SMNVEV (reference sequence). After removal of 2 bases from V and 5 bases from J, the junction contained 3 bases not matched to a gene. The CDR3 loop spans 14 amino acids. DNA for the CDR3: TGTGCCAGCAGTTTAAAGACAGGGGGCAACGAGCAGTACTTC. Translation gives CASSLKTGGNEQYF.

This clone has just a few counts. V usage is TRBV7-9 and J usage is TRBJ1-1; possibly TRBD1 for D (6 bases). The germline V gene encodes CDR1 SEHNR and CDR2 FQNEAQ (reference sequence). CDR3 length equals 13 residues. V was trimmed by 4 bases and J by 6 bases, leaving 12 bases between them. The CDR3 coding sequence is TGTGCCAGCAGCTCGACAGGACCCCCTGAAGCTTTCTTT. This sequence encodes CASSSTGPPEAFF. The full variable domain, completed using reference TRBV7-9 and TRBJ1-1, is DTGVSQNPRHKITKRGQNVTFRCDPISEHNRLYWYRQTLGQGPEFLTYFQNEAQLEKSRLLSDRFSAERPKGSFSTLEIQRTEQGDSAMYLCASSSTGPPEAFFGQGTRLTVV.

The sample holds one count of this clone. The gene calls are TRBV7-6 and TRBJ1-5, with 10 bases that match TRBD1. V gave up 3 bases and J gave up 1 base; unmatched junction bases: 3. The CDR3 has 16 amino acids. The germline V gene encodes CDR1 SGHVS and CDR2 FNYEAQ. DNA for the CDR3: TGTGCCAGCAGCTTTGGGGACAGGGGAAGCAATCAGCCCCAGCATTTT. Its translation: CASSFGDRGSNQPQHF.

The chain couples TRBV9 to TRBJ2-4, with D tentatively TRBD1 (5 bases). Trimming shortened V by 0 bases and J by 0 bases, and 13 bases separated the two germline ends. The CDR3 loop spans 17 amino acids. Germline values: CDR1 SGDLS, CDR2 YYNGEE. The CDR3, as DNA: TGTGCCAGCAGCGTAGCTGAAGGGGCGTTAGCCAAAAACATTCAGTACTTC. As protein: CASSVAEGALAKNIQYF.

V and J are TRBV11-1 and TRBJ1-1; tentatively, D is TRBD1 (6 bases). Germline CDR1 is SGHAT and CDR2 is FQDESV (reference sequence). CDR3 length: 12 residues. Trimming removed 5 bases at V and 6 bases at J, with 10 bases between. The chain's CDR3 is CASSLDSPEAFF. The CDR3 DNA sequence: TGTGCCAGCAGCCTGGACAGCCCTGAAGCTTTCTTT.

This clone is deemed medium-sized. The rearrangement links TRBV6-4 to TRBJ2-1; the match to TRBD2 covers 10 bases. V lost 3 bases and J lost 5; bases outside the gene matches: 4. CDR1 MRHNA and CDR2 SNTAGT come from the germline V gene. The CDR3 is 15 residues long. CDR3 coding DNA: TGTGCCAGCAGTGAGACAGCGGGGGGGAACAATGAGCAGTTCTTC. Translating it yields CASSETAGGNNEQFF.